This T cell receptor (beta chain) was obtained from a study of OX40 agonist ivuxolimab in advanced cancers. As for the study in general: Every 2 weeks, ivuxolimab was infused into the patients intravenously at between 0.01 and 10 mg/kg. Those enrolled were 82.7% male, with a mean age of approximately 60 years and ages from roughly 20 to 85.

This clone has more than one count but fewer than ten. With autoimmune disease history or systemic immunosuppression, patients were excluded. Cycle 7 day 1, cycle 4 day 1, and baseline were the timepoints at which blood was sampled. Germline trimming cut 3 bases from V and 10 bases from J; bases unmatched to any gene: 13. This CDR3 comprises 15 residues. Germline values: CDR1 SGHNT, CDR2 YYREEE (reference sequence). Assay: immunoSEQ multiplex PCR; the TCRdb copy retains only in-frame clones and omits some. Altogether 50,000 to 65,000 clones are present, around 83% being singletons, with the ten largest covering around 5%.

The rearrangement uses TRBV5-4 and TRBJ2-1; TRBD2 matches at 7 bases. This TCR was sampled from an adult with an advanced solid tumor such as melanoma, head and neck, liver or kidney cancer. The sample was CD4+ or CD8+ T cells sorted from blood, taken in a trial of the OX40 agonist ivuxolimab. CDR3: CASSSRAGAVGEQFF. The CDR3 bases are TGTGCCAGCAGCTCCCGGGCGGGAGCGGTAGGCGAGCAGTTCTTC.